Below are 12 T cell receptor beta chains sequenced from a single sample in a study of T cell repertoires in cytomegalovirus infection. These receptors have no identified antigens. TCRdb ran MiXCR on the reads and lists one entry per CDR3 protein. This table has around 430,000 distinct CDR3 sequences, about two fifths appearing once. The input for sequencing was cultured PBMCs, taken from culture after CMV antigen stimulation. The receptors shown here come from a human donor in good health (CMV status not recorded). Some clones in this sample may be carry-over from other donors' samples.

This clonotype has just a few counts. The gene calls are TRBV6-5 and TRBJ2-3; 9 bases are a match to TRBD2. V lost 2 bases, J lost 0 bases, and 3 bases stayed unmatched. Germline-derived CDR1 and CDR2 are MNHEY and SVGAGI. This CDR3 comprises 16 residues. Here the CDR3 reads CASSYESGGSTDTQYF. For the CDR3, the DNA is TGTGCCAGCAGTTACGAGAGCGGGGGGAGCACAGATACGCAGTATTTT.

The rearrangement uses TRBV6-1 and TRBJ2-2, with 7 bases aligning to TRBD1. The CDR3 totals 14 residues. The V gene end was trimmed by 6 bases and the J gene end by 3 bases; junction bases not matched to a gene: 4. The V gene's germline CDR1 is MNHNS and CDR2 SASEGT. The CDR3 DNA sequence: TGTGCCAGCAGCCCCAGGGGGTACACCGGGGAGCTGTTTTTT. Amino acid sequence: CASSPRGYTGELFF.

The rearrangement joins TRBV27 to TRBJ2-2; the D is unclear. CDR1 MNHEY and CDR2 SMNVEV come from the germline V gene (reference sequence). There are 16 residues in the CDR3. Between the trimmed V and J ends, which lost 4 bases and 4 bases, there was a span of 16 bases. The DNA for the CDR3 is TGTGCCAGCAGTTCCTTCGACAATCCGGGCACCGGGGAGCTGTTTTTT. Protein sequence: CASSSFDNPGTGELFF.

CDR3 region: CASSESGRKAFF. The CDR3 DNA follows: TGCGCCAGCAGTGAGTCTGGGCGCAAAGCTTTCTTT. The chain joins TRBV10-1 to TRBJ1-1; D gene uncertain. This CDR3 comprises 12 residues. The V gene lost 0 bases and the J gene lost 9 bases, with 8 bases spanning the gap. Germline V lookup: CDR1 WNHNN, CDR2 SYGVQD (reference sequence).

The rearrangement uses TRBV4-1 and TRBJ2-5, with 9 bases fitting TRBD2. The CDR3 length is 16 residues. Germline loops: CDR1 MGHRA, CDR2 YSYEKL. Unmatched junction bases numbered 11, after V lost 4 bases and J lost 5 bases. CDR3 loop: CASSLGASGERETQYF. In DNA form, the CDR3 reads TGCGCCAGCAGCCTAGGGGCTAGCGGGGAGCGGGAGACCCAGTACTTC.

Ten or more counts support this clonotype. The V call is TRBV7-8, the J call TRBJ2-1; TRBD1 might be the D (6 bases). V was clipped by 7 bases and J by 0 bases, with 10 bases between them. Germline CDR1 reads SGHVS; CDR2 reads FQNEAQ. This CDR3 spans 14 amino acids. For the CDR3, the DNA is TGTGCCAGCATAGGGGGAAGCTCCTACAATGAGCAGTTCTTC. It specifies CASIGGSSYNEQFF.

This rearrangement joins TRBV6-6 to TRBJ1-1, with D unclear. The CDR3 has 13 amino acids. The V end lost 7 bases, the J end lost 2 bases, and 11 bases lay between the germline ends. CDR1 is MNHNY and CDR2 is SVGAGI in the germline V gene (reference sequence). The CDR3 nucleotides are TGTGCCAGCACGGCGGGTTCCAACACTGAAGCTTTCTTT. The encoded protein is CASTAGSNTEAFF.

The V call is TRBV7-6, the J call TRBJ1-1; weak D call: TRBD1 (5 bases). The CDR3 covers 14 residues. With 8 bases removed from V and 4 bases from J, the gap between germline ends came to 17 bases. CDR1 is SGHVS, CDR2 FNYEAQ, per germline. This CDR3 is CASDPGAFSTEAFF. CDR3 coding DNA: TGTGCCAGCGACCCTGGGGCGTTTAGCACTGAAGCTTTCTTT.

A few counts support this clonotype. This chain uses TRBV7-2 with TRBJ1-1; D remains ambiguous. The V end lost 1 base, the J end lost 4 bases, and 13 bases lay between the germline ends. Germline values: CDR1 SGHTA, CDR2 FQGNSA. The length of the CDR3 is 15 residues. CDR3 coding DNA: TGTGCCAGCAGCTTAGTTTCTGCGGTTGGCACTGAAGCTTTCTTT. It specifies CASSLVSAVGTEAFF.

CDR3 loop: CASSYAKKSSYNEQFF. CDR3 nucleotide sequence: TGTGCCAGCAGTTACGCCAAGAAGAGCTCCTACAATGAGCAGTTCTTC. This sequence joins TRBV6-6 and TRBJ2-1; unclear D gene. There are 16 residues in the CDR3. Germline lookup yields CDR1 MNHNY and CDR2 SVGAGI (reference sequence). V lost 2 bases and J 0 bases, leaving 11 bases between the germline ends.

This clonotype was counted only a few times. The gene calls are TRBV6-1 and TRBJ1-1; D call uncertain. The germline gives CDR1 MNHNS, CDR2 SASEGT. This CDR3 has 13 residues. The germline V and J ends were trimmed by 1 base and 6 bases, with 9 bases remaining between them. CDR3 in DNA: TGTGCCAGCAGTGAAGAAATGATGTCTGAAGCTTTCTTT. Translated, it gives CASSEEMMSEAFF.

This clonotype was counted between two and nine times. This rearrangement joins TRBV12-5 to TRBJ2-2; D is perhaps TRBD2 (6 bases). CDR1 is LGHNT and CDR2 is FRNRAP in the germline V gene. This CDR3 has 16 amino acids. The ends were cut back, 5 bases at V and 2 bases at J, with 15 bases in the middle. This chain's CDR3 is CASGPPGGVNTGELFF. DNA of the CDR3: TGTGCTAGTGGTCCGCCCGGCGGGGTTAACACCGGGGAGCTGTTTTTT.